The clone carrying this TCR beta chain was picked up one time. No antigen is known for it. This sample is part of a study of cytomegalovirus exposure and HLA in healthy donors. Broader study findings: Previous analysis showed most TCR beta V segments were productive about 87% or about 30% of the time.

13 Jbeta primers and 60 Vbeta primers were used for the PCR. Profiled with immunoSEQ multiplex PCR; TCRdb holds only in-frame clones, not every one. The sample lists approximately 82,000 clones, under 80% occurring once. V lost 7 bases and J lost 0; bases outside the gene matches: 6. This CDR3 contains 15 residues. Germline V gene sequence: CDR1 LNHDA, CDR2 SQIVND (reference sequence). Unrecorded immune exposure was likely among donors, who were nominally healthy when sampled. The specimen was PBMCs. The receptor was derived from a man aged 40-55 years in good health and CMV-seronegative. The chain recombines TRBV19 with TRBJ1-5, with TRBD1 matching over 7 bases. This chain's CDR3 is CASKQGGNSNQPQHF. CDR3 in DNA: TGTGCCAGTAAGCAGGGGGGAAATAGCAATCAGCCCCAGCATTTT.